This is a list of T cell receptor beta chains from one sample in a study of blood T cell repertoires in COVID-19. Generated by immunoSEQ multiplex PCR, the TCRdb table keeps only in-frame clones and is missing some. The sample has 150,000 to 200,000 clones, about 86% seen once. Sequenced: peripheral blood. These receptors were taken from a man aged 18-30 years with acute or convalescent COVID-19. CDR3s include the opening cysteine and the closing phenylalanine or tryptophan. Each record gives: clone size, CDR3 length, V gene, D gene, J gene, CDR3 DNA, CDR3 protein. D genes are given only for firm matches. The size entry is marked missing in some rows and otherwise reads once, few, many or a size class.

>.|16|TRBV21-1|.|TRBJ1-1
TGTGCCAGCAGCCCTCGACAGGGTTTATTGAACACTGAAGCTTTCTTT
CASSPRQGLLNTEAFF
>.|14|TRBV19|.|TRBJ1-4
TGTGCCAGTAGTGGGACTACAACTAATGAAAAACTGTTTTTT
CASSGTTTNEKLFF
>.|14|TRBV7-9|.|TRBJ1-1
TGTGCAGCCAGGGGTATGGCAGTAGGCACTGAAGCTTTCTTT
CAARGMAVGTEAFF
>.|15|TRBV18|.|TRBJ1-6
TGTGCCAGCTCAGTACGACAGCCGGAGAAGACACCCCTCCACTTT
CASSVRQPEKTPLHF
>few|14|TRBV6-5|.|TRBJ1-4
TGTGCCAGCAGTTCAGATGCAACTAATGAAAAACTGTTTTTT
CASSSDATNEKLFF
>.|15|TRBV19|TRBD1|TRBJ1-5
TGTGCCAGTAGCCAAGGACAGGGGGACAATCAGCCCCAGCATTTT
CASSQGQGDNQPQHF
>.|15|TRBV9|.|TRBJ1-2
TGTGCCAGCAGCGTAGGTGCGCAGGGCCCCTATGGCTACACCTTC
CASSVGAQGPYGYTF
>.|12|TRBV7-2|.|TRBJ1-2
TGTGCCAGCAGCATCCGACAGGCCGGCTACACCTTC
CASSIRQAGYTF
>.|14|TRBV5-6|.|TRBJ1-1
TGTGCCAGCAGTTTCGAATCAGGGAACACTGAAGCTTTCTTT
CASSFESGNTEAFF
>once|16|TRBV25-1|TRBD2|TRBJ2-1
TGTGCCAGCAGTGAGCTTAGCGGGGGGAAGTACTCTGAGCAGTTCTTC
CASSELSGGKYSEQFF
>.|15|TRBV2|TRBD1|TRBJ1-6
TGTGCCAGCCGACAGGGGGCCTCCTATAATTCACCCCTCCACTTT
CASRQGASYNSPLHF
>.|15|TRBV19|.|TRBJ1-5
TGTGCCAGTAGCCTGGACAGCCGGGGCAATCAGCCCCAGCATTTT
CASSLDSRGNQPQHF
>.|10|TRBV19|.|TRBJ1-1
TGTGCCCCCCGAGGCGCTGAAGCTTTCTTT
CAPRGAEAFF
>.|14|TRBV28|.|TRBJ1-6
TGTGCCAGCAGTTTACCCAGGGTCGGATCACCCCTCCACTTT
CASSLPRVGSPLHF
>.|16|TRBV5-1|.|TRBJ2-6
TGCGCCAGCAGCTTGTACAGTAGCTCTGGGGCCAACGTCCTGACTTTC
CASSLYSSSGANVLTF
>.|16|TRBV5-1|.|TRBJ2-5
TGCGCCAGCAGCTTGGGGGACTTTCTAATAGGAGAGACCCAGTACTTC
CASSLGDFLIGETQYF
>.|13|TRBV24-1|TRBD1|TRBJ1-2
TGTGCCACCAGTGAGGGACAGGGCTATGGCTACACCTTC
CATSEGQGYGYTF
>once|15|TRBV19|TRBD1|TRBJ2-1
TGTGCCAGTAGTCACGGGACAGGTAGTGGAAATGAGCAGTTCTTC
CASSHGTGSGNEQFF
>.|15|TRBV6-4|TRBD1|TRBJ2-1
TGTGCCAGCAGCGCGGGACAGGGGGGCCACAATGAGCAGTTCTTC
CASSAGQGGHNEQFF
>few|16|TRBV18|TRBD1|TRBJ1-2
TGTGCCAGCTCACCAGTGGGACAGTCGGGCGCGGGTGGCTACACCTTC
CASSPVGQSGAGGYTF
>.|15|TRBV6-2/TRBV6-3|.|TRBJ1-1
TGTGCCAGCAGTTACGTCGCAGGTATGGACACTGAAGCTTTCTTT
CASSYVAGMDTEAFF
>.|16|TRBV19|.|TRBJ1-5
TGTGCCACCCGACCTTCAAGAGGGGGTACCAATCAGCCCCAGCATTTT
CATRPSRGGTNQPQHF
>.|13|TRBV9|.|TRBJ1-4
TGTGCCAGCAGCGAGAGGCTCGGTGAAAAACTGTTTTTT
CASSERLGEKLFF
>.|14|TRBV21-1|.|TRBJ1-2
TGTGCCAGCAGCAAGAAACCCGGGAGGTATGGCTACACCTTC
CASSKKPGRYGYTF
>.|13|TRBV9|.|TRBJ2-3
TGTGCCAGCAGCGTACAGGGGACAGATACGCAGTATTTT
CASSVQGTDTQYF
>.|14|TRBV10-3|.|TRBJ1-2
TGTGCCATCAGTGAGCCGGGAGAAGGCTATGGCTACACCTTC
CAISEPGEGYGYTF
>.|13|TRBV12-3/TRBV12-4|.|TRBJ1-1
TGTGCCAGCAGGTTAGCGGGGAGGACTGAAGCTTTCTTT
CASRLAGRTEAFF
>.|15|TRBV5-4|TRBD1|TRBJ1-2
TGTGCCAGCAGGAGAGACAGGGGAGTTATTAATGGCTACACCTTC
CASRRDRGVINGYTF
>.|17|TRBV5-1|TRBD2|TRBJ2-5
TGCGCCAGCAGCTCGTGGACTAGCGGGGATTACCAAGAGACCCAGTACTTC
CASSSWTSGDYQETQYF
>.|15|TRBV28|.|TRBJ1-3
TGTGCCAGCAGTTCCCCGTCGCCGCCCAGGGACACCATATATTTT
CASSSPSPPRDTIYF
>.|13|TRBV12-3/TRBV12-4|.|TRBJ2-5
TGTGCCAGCAGTTTTTCGGGGGTGGAGACCCAGTACTTC
CASSFSGVETQYF
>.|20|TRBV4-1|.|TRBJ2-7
TGCGCCAGCAGCTCACCCCCCGGGACAGGGCCCCAGCGGGGGGTATACGAGCAGTACTTC
CASSSPPGTGPQRGVYEQYF
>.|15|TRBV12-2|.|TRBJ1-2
TGTGCAAGTCGCATAAAGGGGCAGACCGACTATGGCTACACCTTC
CASRIKGQTDYGYTF
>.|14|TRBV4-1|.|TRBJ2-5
TGCGCCAGCAGCCAATCCCCGGGGGAAGAGACCCAGTACTTC
CASSQSPGEETQYF
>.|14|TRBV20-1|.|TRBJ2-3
TGCAGTGCTAGTCGCGGGGCTAACACAGATACGCAGTATTTT
CSASRGANTDTQYF
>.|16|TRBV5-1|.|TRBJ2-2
TGCGCCAGCAGCTTGGCCGGGGGGCCGAACACCGGGGAGCTGTTTTTT
CASSLAGGPNTGELFF
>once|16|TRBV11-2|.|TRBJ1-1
TGTGCCAGCAGCTTAGATGCAGCGGGGAGGGACACTGAAGCTTTCTTT
CASSLDAAGRDTEAFF
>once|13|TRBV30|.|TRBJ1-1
TGTGCCTGGAGTTCGTCGAGGAACACTGAAGCTTTCTTT
CAWSSSRNTEAFF
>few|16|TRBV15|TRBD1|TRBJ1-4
TGTGCCACCAGCCGCCGTTGGGACAGGGCAAATGAAAAACTGTTTTTT
CATSRRWDRANEKLFF
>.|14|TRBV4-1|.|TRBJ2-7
TGCGCCAGCAGCCAAGATCCCGCGGGCTACGAGCAGTACTTC
CASSQDPAGYEQYF
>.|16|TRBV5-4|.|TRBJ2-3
TGTGCCAGCAGCTTAGATAGAGTTGAGGGCGCAGATACGCAGTATTTT
CASSLDRVEGADTQYF
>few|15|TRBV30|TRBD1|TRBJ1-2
TGTGCCTGGAGTGCCCAGGGGGCGCGACCATATGGCTACACCTTC
CAWSAQGARPYGYTF
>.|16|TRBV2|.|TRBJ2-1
TGTGCCAGCAGTGAAGCGCAGAGGGGGGGTGACAATGAGCAGTTCTTC
CASSEAQRGGDNEQFF
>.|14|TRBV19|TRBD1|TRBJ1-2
TGTGCCAGTGCCCCTGGGACAGGGAGTTATGGCTACACCTTC
CASAPGTGSYGYTF
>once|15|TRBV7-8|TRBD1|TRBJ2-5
TGTGCCAGCAGCCAATCACAGGGGGCTTTAGAGACCCAGTACTTC
CASSQSQGALETQYF
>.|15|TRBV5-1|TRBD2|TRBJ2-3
TGCGCCAGCAGCTTGGGGGCTAGCGGGGAGGATACGCAGTATTTT
CASSLGASGEDTQYF
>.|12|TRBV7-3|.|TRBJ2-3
TGTGCCAGCAGCGAGGATTCAGATACGCAGTATTTT
CASSEDSDTQYF
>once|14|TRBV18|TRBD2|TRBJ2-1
TGTGCCAGCTCTCCGGGGACTAGTTACAATGAGCAGTTCTTC
CASSPGTSYNEQFF
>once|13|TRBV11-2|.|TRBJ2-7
TGTGCCAGCAGCATCCAGGGGTACAGCGAGCAGTACTTC
CASSIQGYSEQYF
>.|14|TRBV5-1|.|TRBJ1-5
TGCGCCAGCAGCTTGGGAGAGACAACCTCCACCCAGCATTTT
CASSLGETTSTQHF
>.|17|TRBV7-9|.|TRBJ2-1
TGTGCCAGCAGCTTAGCGCAGGGTCGTAACTCCTACAATGAGCAGTTCTTC
CASSLAQGRNSYNEQFF
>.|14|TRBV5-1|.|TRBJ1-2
TGCGCCAGCAGCTTGGCTGGCAGTCTCTATGGCTACACCTTC
CASSLAGSLYGYTF
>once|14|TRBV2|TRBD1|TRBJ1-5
TGTGCCAGCAGAGACCGGGACAGGGTTCAGCCCCAGCATTTT
CASRDRDRVQPQHF
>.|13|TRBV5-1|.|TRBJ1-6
TGCGCCAGCAGCTGGGAACAGGGAACACCCCTCCACTTT
CASSWEQGTPLHF